These 18 T cell receptor beta chains originate from one sample sequenced in a study of CD8 T cells in ankylosing spondylitis. Study-level results: Characteristic of ankylosing spondylitis blood, it appeared, was a TCR beta motif comprising roughly 8 highly homologous variants.

TCRdb re-called the 5' RACE reads with MiXCR, one entry per CDR3 protein. The table has about 800,000 distinct CDR3 sequences, 12% seen once. These receptors are not linked to any known antigen. Material for sequencing was blood, either unsorted or a sorted T cell fraction (not recorded which). The source of these receptors is a male donor with ankylosing spondylitis.

In its sample, this clonotype was seen a few times. The chain joins TRBV5-1 to TRBJ2-1; possibly TRBD1 for D (5 bases). This CDR3 region has 14 residues. The germline CDR1 and CDR2 sequences are SGHRS and YFSETQ. V lost 1 base and J lost 5, with 10 bases in between. Written as DNA, the CDR3 is TGCGCCAGCAGCTTGTCTCCAGGGAACAATGAGCAGTTCTTC. Translated: CASSLSPGNNEQFF.

This clonotype was observed many times. The chain couples TRBV29-1 to TRBJ2-5, with 9 bases aligning to TRBD1. This CDR3 spans 13 amino acids. V lost 4 bases, J lost 4 bases, and 4 bases stayed unmatched. CDR1 and CDR2 from the germline V gene are SQVTM and ANQGSEA. CDR3: CSVARQGGETQYF. DNA of the CDR3: TGCAGCGTTGCCAGACAGGGGGGAGAGACCCAGTACTTC.

The chain links TRBV11-2 to TRBJ2-3; the D gene is possibly TRBD1 (5 bases). V was shortened by 4 bases and J by 0 bases, with 8 bases between the two germline ends. This CDR3 comprises 14 residues. Germline CDR1 is SGHAT and CDR2 is FQNNGV. CDR3 DNA: TGTGCCAGCAGCTGGACAATTAGCACAGATACGCAGTATTTT. Encoded protein: CASSWTISTDTQYF.

This clonotype was seen only a few times. The rearrangement links TRBV18 to TRBJ2-7; 9 bases are a match to TRBD1. With 3 bases clipped from V and 3 bases from J, the junction kept 6 bases outside the gene matches. The CDR3 extends over 15 amino acids. Germline V CDR1 and CDR2: KGHSH, LQKENI. The CDR3 bases are TGTGCCAGCTCACCCCCCGAGACAGGGGGCTACGAGCAGTACTTC. This gives the protein CASSPPETGGYEQYF.

In its sample, this clonotype was seen many times. The J gene is TRBJ1-2, the V gene TRBV5-1; perhaps TRBD1 as D (5 bases). Trimming left V 2 bases short and J 5 bases short, with 16 bases between. From germline, CDR1 is SGHRS and CDR2 YFSETQ. The CDR3 is made up of 15 amino acids. This chain's CDR3 is CASSLDTGTAYGYTF. In nucleotides, the CDR3 is TGCGCCAGCAGCTTAGATACCGGGACGGCTTATGGCTACACCTTC.

This clonotype was recorded at least ten times. V gene TRBV5-1 combines with J gene TRBJ2-1; 9 bases align to TRBD1. The CDR3 consists of 14 residues. V dropped 4 bases and J dropped 4; count of bases not matched to a gene: 3. Germline loops: CDR1 SGHRS, CDR2 YFSETQ. The CDR3 region has the DNA TGCGCCAGCAGCCCTGACAGGGGGTACAATGAGCAGTTCTTC. Its translation is CASSPDRGYNEQFF.

This clonotype was seen at least ten times. The rearrangement uses TRBV3-1 and TRBJ2-2; D not certain. Trimming pared 4 bases from V and 5 bases from J, leaving 11 bases between. This CDR3 is 14 amino acids long. Per germline, CDR1 LGHDT and CDR2 YNNKEL (reference sequence). The CDR3 DNA is TGTGCCAGCAGCCTCGACTGGGCGACCGGGGAGCTGTTTTTT. It translates to CASSLDWATGELFF.

The chain carries TRBV7-8 and TRBJ2-1, with TRBD1 identical over 9 bases. The trim removed 2 bases at V and 2 bases at J, leaving 4 bases unmatched. The CDR3 has 16 amino acids. Germline CDR1 and CDR2: SGHVS and FQNEAQ. CDR3 nucleotide sequence: TGTGCCAGCAGCTTATTGGGACAGGGCCCCTACAATGAGCAGTTCTTC. Protein: CASSLLGQGPYNEQFF.

This clonotype was seen repeatedly, ten times or more. CDR3 nucleotide sequence: TGCAGTGCTAGACAAAGCTCCTACAATGAGCAGTTCTTC. Residues: CSARQSSYNEQFF. The chain is built from TRBV20-1 and TRBJ2-1; D gene unclear. Germline V gives CDR1 DFQATT, CDR2 SNEGSKA (reference sequence). This CDR3 spans 13 amino acids. The germline V and J ends were trimmed by 2 bases and 0 bases, with 5 bases remaining between them.

This clonotype was observed at least ten times. The chain recombines TRBV7-2 with TRBJ1-1; D gene ambiguous. From germline, CDR1 is SGHTA and CDR2 FQGNSA. V was trimmed by 5 bases and J by 0 bases, leaving 7 bases between them. The CDR3 length is 13 residues. The CDR3 DNA is TGTGCCAGCAGCGTCTGGATGAACACTGAAGCTTTCTTT. It encodes CASSVWMNTEAFF.

This clonotype was observed a few times. J is TRBJ2-7 and V is TRBV4-2, with TRBD2 identical over 8 bases. The CDR3 is 16 amino acids. Germline V gene data show CDR1 as LGHNA and CDR2 as YNFKEQ. Trimming cost V 0 bases and J 0 bases; bases outside gene matches: 4. CDR3 protein: CASSQEPLAGSYEQYF. In nucleotides, the CDR3 is TGTGCCAGCAGCCAAGAACCCCTAGCGGGCTCCTACGAGCAGTACTTC.

This clonotype showed up many times. The chain recombines TRBV7-9 with TRBJ1-2, with TRBD1 as a possible D gene (5 bases). CDR3 size: 13 residues. The germline V gene has CDR1 SEHNR and CDR2 FQNEAQ (reference sequence). V gave up 7 bases and J gave up 8 bases, with 17 bases separating them. The CDR3 coding sequence is TGTGCCAGCACCATCGCAGTGGGGCCCGGCTACACCTTC. It encodes CASTIAVGPGYTF.

The chain has TRBV7-9 and TRBJ2-7, with D possibly matching TRBD1 (6 bases). This CDR3 region has 14 residues. V dropped 4 bases and J dropped 5 bases, with 15 bases sitting between them. The germline gives CDR1 SEHNR, CDR2 FQNEAQ (reference sequence). The CDR3 spells CASSSTDSAHEQYF. CDR3 coding DNA: TGTGCCAGCAGCTCCACGGACAGCGCCCACGAGCAGTACTTC.

The sample holds a few counts of this clonotype. The chain employs TRBV29-1 and TRBJ1-2, with TRBD1 matching 7 bases. From germline, CDR1 is SQVTM and CDR2 ANQGSEA. Unmatched junction bases numbered 1, after V lost 4 bases and J lost 8 bases. The CDR3 is 10 amino acids. In DNA, the CDR3 is TGCAGCGTTGGGGACAGCGGCTACACCTTC. Protein: CSVGDSGYTF.

This clonotype was detected a few times. This chain links TRBV5-6 with TRBJ2-7, with 7 bases matching TRBD1. J gave up 3 bases and V 2 bases, and 5 bases lay outside the gene matches. CDR1 and CDR2 (germline): SGHDT, YYEEEE. The CDR3 totals 14 residues. The CDR3 nucleotides read TGTGCCAGCAGCTTTATCGGGACAGACTACGAGCAGTACTTC. It encodes CASSFIGTDYEQYF.

The sample holds a few counts of this clonotype. The chain joins TRBV18 to TRBJ2-1; TRBD2 matches 7 bases. J lost 5 bases, V lost 3 bases, and 7 bases had no gene match. This CDR3 is built from 15 residues. Germline-derived CDR1 and CDR2 are KGHSH and LQKENI. CDR3 coding DNA: TGTGCCAGCTCACCTATAGCGGGTGCCAACAATGAGCAGTTCTTC. Protein: CASSPIAGANNEQFF.

There are a few counts of this clonotype. The V call is TRBV7-8, the J call TRBJ1-2, with D perhaps TRBD1 (5 bases). V lost 1 base and J 8 bases, leaving 17 bases between the germline ends. Looked up from germline, CDR1 is SGHVS and CDR2 is FQNEAQ. This CDR3 contains 15 residues. The CDR3 nucleotides are TGTGCCAGCAGCTTAGGTGCACCTAGGGGCAAGGGCTACACCTTC. It is translated as CASSLGAPRGKGYTF.

This clonotype was observed a handful of times. The gene calls are TRBV25-1 and TRBJ2-1; D may match TRBD1 or TRBD2 (6 bases each). Germline loops: CDR1 MGHDK, CDR2 SYGVNS. Trimming cost V 3 bases and J 7 bases, with 10 bases left between them. This CDR3 contains 13 residues. The CDR3: CASSDGGRNEQFF. In nucleotides, the CDR3 is TGTGCCAGCAGTGATGGGGGGCGGAATGAGCAGTTCTTC. The full variable domain, its missing parts supplied by reference TRBV25-1 and TRBJ2-1, is EADIYQTPRYLVIGTGKKITLECSQTMGHDKMYWYQQDPGMELHLIHYSYGVNSTEKGDLSSESTVSRIRTEHFPLTLESARPSHTSQYLCASSDGGRNEQFFGPGTRLTVL.